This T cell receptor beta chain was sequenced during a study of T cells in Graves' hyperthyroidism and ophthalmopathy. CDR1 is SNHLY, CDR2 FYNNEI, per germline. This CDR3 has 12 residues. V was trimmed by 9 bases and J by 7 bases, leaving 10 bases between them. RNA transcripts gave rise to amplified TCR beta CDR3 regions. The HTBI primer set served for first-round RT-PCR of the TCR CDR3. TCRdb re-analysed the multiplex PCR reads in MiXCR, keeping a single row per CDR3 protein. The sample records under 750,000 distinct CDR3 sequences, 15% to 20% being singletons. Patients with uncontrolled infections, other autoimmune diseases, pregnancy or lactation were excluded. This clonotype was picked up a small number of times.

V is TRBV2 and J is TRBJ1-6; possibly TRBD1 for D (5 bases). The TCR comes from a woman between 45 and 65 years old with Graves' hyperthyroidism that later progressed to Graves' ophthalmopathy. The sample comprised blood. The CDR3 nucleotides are TGTGCCAGGGGGACGGAGAATTCACCCCTCCACTTT. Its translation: CARGTENSPLHF.